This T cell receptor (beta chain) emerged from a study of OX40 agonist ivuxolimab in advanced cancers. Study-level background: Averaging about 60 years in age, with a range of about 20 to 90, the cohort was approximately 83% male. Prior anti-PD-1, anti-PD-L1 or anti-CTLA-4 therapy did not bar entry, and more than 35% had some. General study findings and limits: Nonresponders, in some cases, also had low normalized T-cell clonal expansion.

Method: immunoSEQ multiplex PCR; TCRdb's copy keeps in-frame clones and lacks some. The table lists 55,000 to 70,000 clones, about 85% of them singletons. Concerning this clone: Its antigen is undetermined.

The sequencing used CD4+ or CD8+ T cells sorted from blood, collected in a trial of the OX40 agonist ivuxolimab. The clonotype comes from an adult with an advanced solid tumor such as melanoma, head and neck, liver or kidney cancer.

The CDR3 loop is CASSLTLPGEQYF. CDR3 bases: TGTGCCAGCAGCTTAACTTTGCCCGGCGAGCAGTACTTC. The chain has TRBV5-4 and TRBJ2-7; D unclear. Germline-derived CDR1 and CDR2 are SGHNT and YYREEE (reference sequence). Deletions cut 2 bases from V and 6 bases from J, with 12 bases between. The CDR3 extends over 13 amino acids.